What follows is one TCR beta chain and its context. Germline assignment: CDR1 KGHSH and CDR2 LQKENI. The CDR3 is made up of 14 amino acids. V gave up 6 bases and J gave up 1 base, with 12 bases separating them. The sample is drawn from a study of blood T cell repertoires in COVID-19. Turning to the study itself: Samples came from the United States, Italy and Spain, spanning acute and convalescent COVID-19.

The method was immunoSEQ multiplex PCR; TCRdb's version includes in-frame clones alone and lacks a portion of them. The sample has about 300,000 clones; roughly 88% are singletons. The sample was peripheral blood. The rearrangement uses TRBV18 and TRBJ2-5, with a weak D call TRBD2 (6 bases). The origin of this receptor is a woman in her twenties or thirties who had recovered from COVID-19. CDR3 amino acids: CASSLGAGQETQYF. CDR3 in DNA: TGTGCCAGCTCCTTAGGAGCGGGCCAAGAGACCCAGTACTTC.